The 31 T cell receptor beta chains below come from one sample, sequenced in a study of T cell repertoires in ileal Crohn's disease. Profiled with immunoSEQ multiplex PCR; TCRdb holds only in-frame clones, not every one. The sample holds more than 7,000 clones, 72% seen once. Time point noted: neoterminal ileum biopsy at postoperative endoscopy, about 6 months after surgery. Material for sequencing was ileal tissue. These receptors were taken from an adult with Crohn's disease.

This clone was seen only a few times. CDR3 amino acids: CASSIPGADTQYF. The CDR3, as DNA: TGTGCCAGCAGCATCCCGGGAGCAGATACGCAGTATTTT. The chain carries TRBV9 and TRBJ2-3, with TRBD2 as a possible D gene (6 bases). The CDR3 sequence is 13 residues long. V was shortened by 4 bases and J by 4 bases, with 10 bases between the two germline ends. Germline lookup yields CDR1 SGDLS and CDR2 YYNGEE.

V usage is TRBV5-1 and J usage is TRBJ1-2; a weak D match, TRBD1 (5 bases). V was clipped by 0 bases and J by 4 bases, with 7 bases between them. Looked up from germline, CDR1 is SGHRS and CDR2 is YFSETQ. The CDR3 totals 13 residues. Here the CDR3 DNA reads TGCGCCAGCAGCTTGGGACAGAGCTATGGCTACACCTTC. Protein product: CASSLGQSYGYTF.

The chain joins TRBV2 to TRBJ2-2; tentative D call: TRBD2 (6 bases). Germline CDR1 and CDR2: SNHLY and FYNNEI. The length of the CDR3 is 15 residues. Trimming left V 5 bases short and J 7 bases short, with 17 bases between. CDR3 residues: CASSTTTTRDGELFF. The CDR3 nucleotides are TGTGCCAGCAGTACCACTACTACGCGGGACGGGGAGCTGTTTTTT.

The chain links TRBV29-1 to TRBJ1-4, with 8 bases identical to TRBD1. CDR3 length equals 19 residues. CDR1 is SQVTM, CDR2 ANQGSEA, per germline. Losses at the gene ends were 5 bases for V and 0 bases for J; bases not matched to a gene: 17. CDR3 DNA: TGCAGCGTTTTGGGCGGACAGGGAAGTAACTTGGCAACTAATGAAAAACTGTTTTTT. Translation gives CSVLGGQGSNLATNEKLFF.

The chain uses TRBV9 and TRBJ2-1, with 10 bases lining up with TRBD2. The CDR3 consists of 15 residues. Germline CDR1 is SGDLS and CDR2 is YYNGEE. V dropped 0 bases and J dropped 8; count of bases not matched to a gene: 5. The CDR3 spells CASSVGSGGAHEQFF. CDR3 DNA sequence: TGTGCCAGCAGCGTAGGGAGCGGGGGGGCCCATGAGCAGTTCTTC.

The chain couples TRBV19 to TRBJ1-2; D gene unclear. The ends were cut back, 10 bases at V and 7 bases at J, with 19 bases in the middle. Germline V gives CDR1 LNHDA, CDR2 SQIVND (reference sequence). This CDR3 comprises 13 residues. CDR3 in DNA: TGTGCCACCGAGGGCGTAGGCCTGGGTGGCTACACCTTC. Encoded protein: CATEGVGLGGYTF.

The table lists this clone with a few counts. V usage is TRBV6-1 and J usage is TRBJ1-1; D ambiguous. Per germline, CDR1 MNHNS and CDR2 SASEGT. The CDR3 consists of 12 residues. Trimming took 3 bases from V and 4 from J, leaving 6 bases between them. The CDR3 DNA reads as TGTGCCAGCAGTGAGTCTCCCACTGAAGCTTTCTTT. As protein: CASSESPTEAFF.

This clone was picked up one time. J is TRBJ2-7 and V is TRBV5-6; the D gene is possibly TRBD2 (6 bases). The CDR3 sequence is 13 residues long. With 5 bases removed from V and 4 bases from J, the gap between germline ends came to 13 bases. Looked up from germline, CDR1 is SGHDT and CDR2 is YYEEEE. CDR3 loop: CASRRDSIYEQYF. Written as DNA, the CDR3 is TGTGCCAGCAGACGGGACTCAATTTACGAGCAGTACTTC.

The chain carries TRBV4-2 and TRBJ2-5; D is uncertain. The CDR3 is 13 amino acids. V dropped 0 bases and J dropped 4 bases, with 6 bases sitting between them. Germline CDR1 and CDR2: LGHNA and YNFKEQ. The CDR3 loop reads CASSQENGETQYF. The CDR3 DNA reads TGTGCCAGCAGCCAAGAGAACGGAGAGACCCAGTACTTC.

V is TRBV7-2 and J is TRBJ2-7; TRBD2 matches 11 bases. This CDR3 is 15 amino acids long. V lost 0 bases, J lost 11 bases, and 9 bases stayed unmatched. Germline V gene sequence: CDR1 SGHTA, CDR2 FQGNSA. CDR3 bases: TGTGCCAGCAGCTTAGCCCTGACTAGCGGGGAGAGGAAGTACTTC. It encodes CASSLALTSGERKYF.

The genes are TRBV4-1 and TRBJ1-2; D gene uncertain. Germline CDR1 MGHRA, CDR2 YSYEKL. The V end was cut by 0 bases, the J end by 4 bases, with 6 bases between. This CDR3 is 13 amino acids long. The DNA of the CDR3 is TGCGCCAGCAGCCAAGATCCAGGCTATGGCTACACCTTC. Residues: CASSQDPGYGYTF.

The rearrangement uses TRBV27 and TRBJ1-5, with D possibly TRBD1 on 5 matching bases. The germline gives CDR1 MNHEY, CDR2 SMNVEV (reference sequence). V was shortened by 6 bases and J by 4 bases, with 13 bases between the two germline ends. The CDR3 length is 14 residues. The CDR3 is CASRGQGSNQPQHF. The CDR3 nucleotides are TGTGCCAGCAGGGGGCAGGGATCAAATCAGCCCCAGCATTTT.

J is TRBJ1-1 and V is TRBV19; D not certain. This CDR3 is built from 14 residues. CDR1 and CDR2 (germline): LNHDA, SQIVND (reference sequence). V gave up 4 bases and J gave up 6 bases, with 15 bases separating them. CDR3 loop: CASSTFRTEAEAFF. The CDR3 coding sequence is TGTGCCAGTAGTACCTTCCGGACGGAGGCTGAAGCTTTCTTT. The entire variable domain, with the rest obtained from reference TRBV19 and TRBJ1-1, is as follows: DGGITQSPKYLFRKEGQNVTLSCEQNLNHDAMYWYRQDPGQGLRLIYYSQIVNDFQKGDIAEGYSVSREKKESFPLTVTSAQKNPTAFYLCASSTFRTEAEAFFGQGTRLTVV.

The chain is built from TRBV13 and TRBJ2-3; D perhaps matches TRBD2 (7 bases). Germline loops: CDR1 PRHDT, CDR2 FYEKMQ (reference sequence). The CDR3 has 15 amino acids. V lost 3 bases and J lost 4, with 14 bases in between. The CDR3 coding sequence is TGTGCCAGCAGCTTCCCTGCGGGGGCGGCAGATACGCAGTATTTT. This encodes CASSFPAGAADTQYF.

The chain recombines TRBV6-1 with TRBJ1-2, with 7 positions matching TRBD1. The ends lost 4 bases at V and 3 bases at J; junction bases unmatched: 5. This CDR3 has 14 amino acids. Germline CDR1 and CDR2: MNHNS and SASEGT. DNA for the CDR3: TGTGCCAGCAGTGGGGGACAGACTTACTATGGCTACACCTTC. Protein product: CASSGGQTYYGYTF.

The chain recombines TRBV7-8 with TRBJ1-6; 10 bases align to TRBD1. The CDR3 contains 15 residues. V gave up 6 bases and J gave up 9 bases; unmatched junction bases: 8. The germline V gene encodes CDR1 SGHVS and CDR2 FQNEAQ. CDR3 nucleotides: TGTGCCAGCAGGGCAGACCGGGACAGGGGTTCACCCCTCCACTTT. As protein: CASRADRDRGSPLHF.

The chain has TRBV7-3 and TRBJ2-7; maybe TRBD2 (5 bases). The CDR3 spans 14 residues. Deletions cut 1 base from V and 3 bases from J, with 10 bases between. Germline V gene sequence: CDR1 SGHTA, CDR2 FQGTGA. The CDR3 here is CASSLIGERYEQYF. CDR3 sequence (DNA): TGTGCCAGCAGCTTAATCGGGGAGCGCTACGAGCAGTACTTC.

The chain is built from TRBV18 and TRBJ1-3; TRBD1 matches 9 bases. V lost 6 bases and J lost 4; bases outside the gene matches: 10. Per the germline V gene, CDR1 is KGHSH and CDR2 is LQKENI. This CDR3 has 16 residues. The CDR3: CASSLSGTGCGNTIYF. In nucleotides, the CDR3 is TGTGCCAGCTCCCTTTCCGGGACAGGGTGCGGAAACACCATATATTTT.

This chain joins TRBV18 and TRBJ1-5; perhaps TRBD1 as D (5 bases). V was cut by 0 bases and J by 4 bases, with 13 bases left in between. The CDR3 sequence is 16 residues long. The V gene's germline CDR1 is KGHSH and CDR2 LQKENI. The CDR3 region is CASSPPMAGGNQPQHF. For the CDR3, the DNA is TGTGCCAGCTCACCACCGATGGCGGGGGGGAATCAGCCCCAGCATTTT.

The genes are TRBV2 and TRBJ2-5; the match to TRBD2 covers 11 bases. Germline V gene sequence: CDR1 SNHLY, CDR2 FYNNEI. CDR3 size: 14 residues. With 6 bases clipped from V and 11 bases from J, the junction kept 11 bases outside the gene matches. This chain's CDR3 is CASRTSGGAKEQYF. The CDR3 DNA reads TGTGCCAGCAGAACTAGCGGGGGAGCGAAGGAGCAGTACTTC.

The rearrangement uses TRBV11-2 and TRBJ2-3; weak D call: TRBD2 (5 bases). Trimming cost V 7 bases and J 1 base, with 12 bases left between them. CDR1 and CDR2 (germline): SGHAT, FQNNGV. The CDR3 loop spans 14 amino acids. The CDR3 DNA is TGTGCCAGCAACTTGGGGAGAGGCACAGATACGCAGTATTTT. Residues: CASNLGRGTDTQYF.

The rearrangement joins TRBV5-4 to TRBJ1-1; D is ambiguous. Trimming removed 4 bases at V and 0 bases at J, with 10 bases between. This CDR3 has 14 residues. Per the germline V gene, CDR1 is SGHNT and CDR2 is YYREEE (reference sequence). The CDR3 coding sequence is TGTGCCAGCAGCACGGAGATCATGAACACTGAAGCTTTCTTT. Translation: CASSTEIMNTEAFF.

J is TRBJ1-6 and V is TRBV19; D gene unclear. Trimming cost V 7 bases and J 0 bases, with 7 bases left between them. The CDR3 covers 14 residues. Germline V gene lookup returns CDR1 LNHDA and CDR2 SQIVND (reference sequence). Written as DNA, the CDR3 is TGTGCCAGTAAACCGAGCTCCTATAATTCACCCCTCCACTTT. This gives the protein CASKPSSYNSPLHF.

V gene TRBV7-9 combines with J gene TRBJ2-5, with 8 bases matching TRBD2. Germline trimming cut 4 bases from V and 3 bases from J; bases unmatched to any gene: 13. The CDR3 sequence is 17 residues long. Germline V gene lookup returns CDR1 SEHNR and CDR2 FQNEAQ (reference sequence). Written as DNA, the CDR3 is TGTGCCAGCAGCTGGGGACTAAGCGGGAGCTGGGAAGAGACCCAGTACTTC. Translated, it gives CASSWGLSGSWEETQYF.

Only a few counts were recorded for this clone. The genes are TRBV4-1 and TRBJ1-6; D remains ambiguous. The germline V gene has CDR1 MGHRA and CDR2 YSYEKL. With 2 bases removed from V and 10 bases from J, the gap between germline ends came to 9 bases. This CDR3 region has 13 residues. The CDR3 DNA is TGCGCCAGCAGCCAATATGAGCAATCACCCCTCCACTTT. Translating it yields CASSQYEQSPLHF.

As regards this clone: Other DNA sequences within the sample encode an identical CDR3. The chain is built from TRBV5-1 and TRBJ1-5; TRBD1 might be the D (6 bases). Trimming pared 4 bases from V and 0 bases from J, leaving 11 bases between. Looked up from germline, CDR1 is SGHRS and CDR2 is YFSETQ. CDR3 length equals 15 residues. The CDR3 sequence: CASSPGGPSNQPQHF. In DNA, the CDR3 is TGCGCCAGCAGCCCGGGGGGCCCTAGCAATCAGCCCCAGCATTTT.

This chain's CDR3 is CASSFTRDSAYEQYF. The CDR3 DNA is TGCGCCAGCAGCTTTACCCGGGACAGCGCCTACGAGCAGTACTTC. This sequence joins TRBV5-1 and TRBJ2-5; 7 bases agree with TRBD1. The tail of the sequence fits TRBJ2-7 better, so the J call may be wrong. CDR3 length: 15 residues. Germline CDR1 reads SGHRS; CDR2 reads YFSETQ.

V gene TRBV12-5 combines with J gene TRBJ2-1; 11 bases line up with TRBD1. Germline V gene sequence: CDR1 LGHNT, CDR2 FRNRAP. Unmatched junction bases numbered 12, after V lost 2 bases and J lost 6 bases. CDR3 length: 18 residues. CDR3 nucleotides: TGTGCTAGTGGTTTGAGTACGGGGACCGGGACAGGGGGCAATGAGCAGTTCTTC. Translation: CASGLSTGTGTGGNEQFF.

This clone has only a few counts. The chain carries TRBV2 and TRBJ2-2, with unresolved D. CDR1 SNHLY and CDR2 FYNNEI come from the germline V gene. Deletions cut 10 bases from V and 4 bases from J, with 4 bases between. This CDR3 is built from 10 residues. The CDR3 is CATLTGELFF. As DNA, the CDR3 is TGTGCCACTCTCACCGGGGAGCTGTTTTTT.

This chain connects TRBV7-9 to TRBJ2-1, with a weak D call TRBD1 (6 bases). The CDR3 is made up of 15 amino acids. Trimming took 6 bases from V and 6 from J, leaving 18 bases between them. The germline V gene has CDR1 SEHNR and CDR2 FQNEAQ (reference sequence). Written as DNA, the CDR3 is TGTGCCAGCAGTCAGAACAGGGCGCAGGTCAATGAGCAGTTCTTC. Translating it yields CASSQNRAQVNEQFF.

The sample holds a few counts of this clone. CDR3 in amino acids: CASSVVLGSGYTF. DNA for the CDR3: TGTGCCAGCAGCGTAGTCCTAGGCAGTGGCTACACCTTC. This chain uses TRBV9 with TRBJ1-2; D remains ambiguous. V gave up 0 bases and J gave up 7 bases, with 10 bases separating them. The CDR3 is 13 amino acids. Germline CDR1 reads SGDLS; CDR2 reads YYNGEE.